The 21 T cell receptor beta chains listed next were all sequenced from one sample in a study of CD8 T cells in ankylosing spondylitis. A single record per CDR3 protein comes from TCRdb applying MiXCR to the 5' RACE reads. The repertoire consists of roughly 250,000 distinct CDR3 sequences, with roughly 8.6% occurring once and the leading ten covering approximately 6.2%. The sequenced sample was blood, either unsorted or a sorted T cell fraction (not recorded which). These receptors were collected from a male donor with ankylosing spondylitis or in good health (not recorded which).

This clonotype was seen repeatedly, ten times or more. The chain recombines TRBV27 with TRBJ2-3; 11 bases match TRBD2. The length of the CDR3 is 13 residues. V was pared by 3 bases and J by 11 bases, with 4 bases of the junction left unmatched. Germline CDR1 and CDR2: MNHEY and SMNVEV (reference sequence). Written as DNA, the CDR3 is TGTGCCAGCAGTTTGCCTAGCGGGGGGTTGCAGTATTTT. Protein: CASSLPSGGLQYF.

This clonotype was observed a handful of times. This chain joins TRBV20-1 and TRBJ1-6; no definite D call. CDR3 length equals 18 residues. Germline-derived CDR1 and CDR2 are DFQATT and SNEGSKA (reference sequence). The V gene lost 0 bases and the J gene lost 5 bases, with 20 bases spanning the gap. The CDR3 loop reads CSARDWLLAKPDNSPLHF. Written as DNA, the CDR3 is TGCAGTGCTAGAGATTGGTTATTGGCAAAACCGGATAATTCACCCCTCCACTTT.

This clonotype was counted at least ten times. J is TRBJ2-3 and V is TRBV12-3 or TRBV12-4; TRBD1 agrees at 7 bases. CDR3 size: 16 residues. Germline trimming cut 6 bases from V and 4 bases from J; bases unmatched to any gene: 13. CDR3 sequence reads: CASRKPRTGLADTQYF. The DNA of the CDR3 is TGTGCCAGCAGAAAGCCTCGGACAGGTTTGGCAGATACGCAGTATTTT.

Ten or more counts support this clonotype. V is TRBV9 and J is TRBJ1-5; TRBD1 is a possible D gene (5 bases). The length of the CDR3 is 15 residues. V was shortened by 0 bases and J by 5 bases, with 12 bases between the two germline ends. Germline V CDR1 and CDR2: SGDLS, YYNGEE. CDR3 protein: CASSVGGTLDQPQHF. The CDR3 DNA sequence: TGTGCCAGCAGCGTAGGGGGGACCCTCGATCAGCCCCAGCATTTT.

This clonotype was recorded at least ten times. The V gene is TRBV20-1, the J gene TRBJ2-7; D might be TRBD1 (6 bases). V lost 6 bases and J 3 bases, leaving 18 bases between the germline ends. Germline V gene data show CDR1 as DFQATT and CDR2 as SNEGSKA (reference sequence). The CDR3 runs to 14 residues. DNA for the CDR3: TGCAGTGCACCCGGGACAACGGACCTCTACGAGCAGTACTTC. Translated: CSAPGTTDLYEQYF.

This clonotype showed up just a few times. The gene calls are TRBV19 and TRBJ2-1, with 8 bases lining up with TRBD2. Germline V gene data show CDR1 as LNHDA and CDR2 as SQIVND (reference sequence). The CDR3 loop spans 15 amino acids. The V gene end was trimmed by 8 bases and the J gene end by 0 bases; junction bases not matched to a gene: 6. CDR3 DNA: TGTGCCAGTGATAGCGGGGTCAGCTCCTACAATGAGCAGTTCTTC. It translates to CASDSGVSSYNEQFF.

This clonotype was observed at least ten times. The rearrangement joins TRBV5-1 to TRBJ1-1; D not certain. The germline V gene encodes CDR1 SGHRS and CDR2 YFSETQ. The CDR3 is 15 residues long. V lost 1 base and J 4 bases, leaving 14 bases between the germline ends. The CDR3 spells CASSLNQLPGTEAFF. The CDR3 bases are TGCGCCAGCAGCTTGAATCAGTTGCCGGGCACTGAAGCTTTCTTT. The full variable domain, with the rest looked up from reference TRBV5-1 and TRBJ1-1, is KAGVTQTPRYLIKTRGQQVTLSCSPISGHRSVSWYQQTPGQGLQFLFEYFSETQRNKGNFPGRFSGRQFSNSRSEMNVSTLELGDSALYLCASSLNQLPGTEAFFGQGTRLTVV.

This clonotype was found many times. The rearrangement uses TRBV5-1 and TRBJ2-1; 9 bases fit TRBD2. After removal of 0 bases from V and 8 bases from J, the junction contained 9 bases not matched to a gene. Germline loops: CDR1 SGHRS, CDR2 YFSETQ. The length of the CDR3 is 16 residues. The CDR3 sequence is CASSLDRSGSFYEQFF. CDR3 bases: TGCGCCAGCAGCTTGGATCGTAGCGGGAGCTTCTATGAGCAGTTCTTC. The full variable domain, rest sourced from reference TRBV5-1 and TRBJ2-1, is KAGVTQTPRYLIKTRGQQVTLSCSPISGHRSVSWYQQTPGQGLQFLFEYFSETQRNKGNFPGRFSGRQFSNSRSEMNVSTLELGDSALYLCASSLDRSGSFYEQFFGPGTRLTVL.

This clonotype was detected many times. The CDR3 sequence: CASSWTGGETQYF. The CDR3 nucleotides are TGTGCCAGCAGTTGGACAGGGGGTGAGACCCAGTACTTC. The chain links TRBV12-3 or TRBV12-4 to TRBJ2-5, with TRBD1 matching 10 bases. The V segment lost 4 bases and the J segment 5 bases; nucleotides outside the gene matches: 1. This CDR3 comprises 13 residues.

The table lists this clonotype with many counts. The V gene is TRBV10-3, the J gene TRBJ2-7; TRBD2 might be the D (6 bases). V was clipped by 7 bases and J by 7 bases, with 20 bases between them. Germline V lookup: CDR1 ENHRY, CDR2 SYGVKD. CDR3 length equals 14 residues. The CDR3 nucleotides are TGTGCCATCAACCCCTCTAGCGTTCCTGGGGAGCAGTACTTC. Its protein is CAINPSSVPGEQYF.

This clonotype was seen at least ten times. The chain links TRBV7-2 to TRBJ2-2; 10 bases match TRBD2. The germline V gene has CDR1 SGHTA and CDR2 FQGNSA. Trimming removed 0 bases from V and 0 bases from J; junction bases left unmatched: 7. The CDR3 has 19 amino acids. CDR3 DNA sequence: TGTGCCAGCAGCTTAGCCTCTATTAGCGGGGGGACGAACACCGGGGAGCTGTTTTTT. Translation gives CASSLASISGGTNTGELFF.

This clonotype has more than one count but fewer than ten. The rearrangement links TRBV7-3 to TRBJ1-2; D is ambiguous. Germline V gives CDR1 SGHTA, CDR2 FQGTGA. V lost 2 bases, J lost 8 bases, and 12 bases lay in between. This CDR3 contains 13 residues. The DNA of the CDR3 is TGTGCCAGCAGCTTATACACCCCGCGGGGCTACACCTTC. Its translation: CASSLYTPRGYTF.

This chain joins TRBV20-1 and TRBJ2-1; a weak D match, TRBD2 (5 bases). Trimming took off 0 bases at V and 7 bases at J, with 22 bases between the two ends. Germline CDR1 reads DFQATT; CDR2 reads SNEGSKA (reference sequence). The CDR3 is 17 residues long. CDR3 DNA: TGCAGTGCTAGAGATTGGGGTAAGGAGACCTCGGGGAATGAGCAGTTCTTC. Its translation: CSARDWGKETSGNEQFF.

The sample holds many counts of this clonotype. The chain is built from TRBV24-1 and TRBJ2-1, with TRBD1 matching over 8 bases. J was trimmed by 0 bases and V by 4 bases; bases with no gene match: 4. The CDR3 has 16 amino acids. Germline CDR1 and CDR2: KGHDR and SFDVKD. CDR3 nucleotides: TGTGCCACCAGTGAGAGGACAGGGAGCTCCTACAATGAGCAGTTCTTC. Protein sequence: CATSERTGSSYNEQFF.

This clonotype was seen ten or more times. V and J are TRBV6-5 and TRBJ2-2; D unresolved. The CDR3 consists of 15 residues. V was clipped by 2 bases and J by 7 bases, with 14 bases between them. CDR1 is MNHEY and CDR2 is SVGAGI in the germline V gene. CDR3 residues: CASSYQVSNRGELFF. The CDR3 bases are TGTGCCAGCAGTTACCAAGTCTCCAACCGCGGGGAGCTGTTTTTT.

This clonotype was found a few times. This chain's CDR3 is CASATTYEQYF. The CDR3 DNA follows: TGTGCCAGCGCAACAACCTACGAGCAGTACTTC. This rearrangement joins TRBV18 to TRBJ2-7; D gene uncertain. Per the germline V gene, CDR1 is KGHSH and CDR2 is LQKENI. The CDR3 is 11 amino acids. Trimming removed 8 bases from V and 2 bases from J, with 7 bases in between. Using reference TRBV18 and TRBJ2-7 for the parts outside the CDR3, the full variable domain is NAGVMQNPRHLVRRRGQEARLRCSPMKGHSHVYWYRQLPEEGLKFMVYLQKENIIDESGMPKERFSAEFPKEGPSILRIQQVVRGDSAAYFCASATTYEQYFGPGTRLTVT.

This clonotype has at least ten counts. The rearrangement uses TRBV5-4 and TRBJ2-2; possible D gene TRBD2, 6 bases. This CDR3 region has 19 residues. Trimming removed 3 bases from V and 7 bases from J, with 28 bases in between. Looked up from germline, CDR1 is SGHNT and CDR2 is YYREEE (reference sequence). The CDR3 protein is CASSWTGTQLPPFGGELFF. For the CDR3, the DNA is TGTGCCAGCAGCTGGACCGGGACTCAACTACCCCCGTTTGGCGGGGAGCTGTTTTTT.

This clonotype was seen repeatedly, ten times or more. This chain joins TRBV7-8 and TRBJ2-1; weak D call: TRBD2 (5 bases). Trimming pared 3 bases from V and 0 bases from J, leaving 9 bases between. There are 15 residues in the CDR3. Per germline, CDR1 SGHVS and CDR2 FQNEAQ. The CDR3 loop is CASSLARGSYNEQFF. The CDR3 DNA reads as TGTGCCAGCAGCTTGGCCCGGGGCTCCTACAATGAGCAGTTCTTC.

This clonotype was detected ten times or more. The genes are TRBV3-1 and TRBJ2-2; D possibly matches TRBD1 or TRBD2 (6 bases each). The germline V gene has CDR1 LGHDT and CDR2 YNNKEL (reference sequence). This CDR3 has 17 residues. Between the trimmed V and J ends, which lost 0 bases and 7 bases, there was a span of 18 bases. The CDR3 is CASSQDSGGGYGGELFF. The CDR3, as DNA: TGTGCCAGCAGCCAAGATAGCGGAGGGGGATATGGCGGGGAGCTGTTTTTT.

V usage is TRBV11-2 and J usage is TRBJ2-6, with a possible D match to TRBD1 (6 bases). V lost 5 bases to trimming and J lost 0 bases, with 26 bases between them. The CDR3 contains 21 residues. CDR1 is SGHAT and CDR2 is FQNNGV in the germline V gene. The CDR3 DNA reads as TGTGCCAGCAGCCGCCCGTACAGGGTCTCAAGCCCTCACTCTGGGGCCAACGTCCTGACTTTC. Protein product: CASSRPYRVSSPHSGANVLTF.

The table lists this clonotype with many counts. This chain joins TRBV29-1 and TRBJ2-2, with a possible D match to TRBD2 (6 bases). The CDR3 spans 12 residues. Germline V lookup: CDR1 SQVTM, CDR2 ANQGSEA. The V end was cut by 7 bases, the J end by 7 bases, with 13 bases between. The CDR3 spells CSAEEGIGELFF. CDR3 nucleotide sequence: TGCAGCGCTGAGGAGGGAATCGGGGAGCTGTTTTTT.